Described below is a single T cell receptor beta chain sequence and its context. No cognate antigen has been identified for it. Nothing much larger sits one base from this clone, and base qualities are not available. The germline V gene yields SGDLS for CDR1 and YYNGEE for CDR2. The CDR3 covers 14 residues, taking in both the cysteine and the phenylalanine. This entry keeps only the CDR3 DNA: 42 bases, framed from base 1. The V end loses 4 bases and the J end loses 5 bases, and a stretch of 10 bases separates them. The data derive from a study of T cell responses to AZD1222 COVID-19 vaccine (dated by TCRdb to 2020 to 2023). General notes on the study: AZD1222 recipients given second doses at about 4 weeks or at about 12 weeks were pooled, since spike-specific TCR depth and breadth were not found to differ between the two schedules. A total of about 230 trial participants underwent TCR sequencing, of whom about 210 received two doses of AZD1222 and 26 received two doses of the MenACWY control vaccine. Enrollment into the trials was organized by age into subgroups of 18-55, 56-69 and 70-plus years, and those subgroups contained about 160, 30 and 59 TCR-sequenced participants, respectively. Findings and caveats that apply to the study as a whole: No day 14 peak-response samples were available, so repertoires were characterized only after the peak T cell response. The whole spike protein was spanned by vaccine-associated CD4 TCRs, and dominant responses were seen in regions 160-218 and 743-854. Only five to seven AZD1222 recipients were SARS-CoV-2 seropositive at baseline, limiting conclusions about previously exposed vaccinees. Reportedly, almost half of the unique spike-specific TCRs recognized epitopes lying outside the regions that are mutated in the B.1.351 and B.1.1.7 variants. The 56-69-year group was small, and its depth increase did not reach significance, likely because of low power. Participants were mostly white British and included more females than males, and it was suggested by the authors that clonal diversity may have been underestimated. Spike-specific TCR breadth and depth rose significantly after two AZD1222 doses compared with day 0 and with MenACWY recipients.

The CDR3 regions of human TCRbeta chains were analyzed by immunosequencing. The paper's processing steps were these. Repertoire TCRs were checked for matches against a reference library of SARS-CoV-2-specific TCRs that had been generated using the MIRA antigen-specificity platform. Breadth meant the fraction of unique TCRs that were SARS-CoV-2-associated, whereas depth meant the fraction of total T cells that were SARS-CoV-2-associated. Using the MIRA data, every spike-specific TCR was mapped to the spike region that the TCR reacted to and assigned to either a CD4 or a CD8 class. Log10-transformed breadth and depth values were compared by one-way ANOVA with Sidak's multiple comparisons tests. What TCRdb holds here is the immuneACCESS table cut down to in-frame rearrangements. Part of the clones is not present; checked against another copy, under half of the missing clones reflect an unresolved V gene, and the others are unexplained. The DNA gave D and trimming, while V, J and clone size come from that table. The sample contains about 96,000 clones, roughly nine tenths of them found a single time. The biggest ten clones account for 1.6% of the sample.

This sample's time point label indicates: baseline before first vaccination. Samples from vaccinated people were obtained from the UK trials COV001 and COV002, which included a single-blind randomized controlled phase 2/3 trial of AZD1222 (ChAdOx1 nCoV-19) in healthy adults. For TCRbeta chain sequencing, PBMC samples from trial participants were taken at day 0 and at day 28 after the second dose. The V and J genes are TRBV9 and TRBJ1-6; tentative D gene TRBD1, with 6 bases matching. The source of this sequence is an adult in good health. The sequenced sample was peripheral blood, obtained on day 0 of AZD1222 vaccination. DNA sequence: TGTGCCAGCAGCCCAAGGGGGAATAATTCACCCCTCCACTTT. This codes for CASSPRGNNSPLHF. Beyond the CDR3, the reference TRBV9 and TRBJ1-6 genes provide the residues; the full variable domain reads: DSGVTQTPKHLITATGQRVTLRCSPRSGDLSVYWYQQSLDQGLQFLIQYYNGEERAKGNILERFSAQQFPDLHSELNLSSLELGDSALYFCASSPRGNNSPLHFGNGTRLTVT.